This T cell receptor beta chain was recorded in a study of T cell repertoires in cytomegalovirus infection (dated by TCRdb to between 2017 and 2020). Broadly, across the study: Peptide stimulations targeted recently identified HLA-C-restricted CMV epitopes, whose presentation resists viral immunomodulation, together with well-studied HLA-B-restricted epitopes. The HLA type of each donor mattered for the analysis, because public TCR beta signatures pointed to carriage of CMV infection along with the matching HLA type.

Per the publication, the treatment or condition label means: in vitro stimulation with specific CMV peptide epitopes to enrich CMV-specific T cells. Reads for this sample came from an Illumina HiSeq 1500. TCRdb trimmed public reads at Q25 via fastp, called clones via MiXCR and kept in-frame beta chains. Each entry merges the rows of one CDR3 protein and shows their most common DNA and genes. The sample table lists about 920,000 distinct CDR3 sequences, 31% of them with a count of one. Roughly an eighth of the sample rests with the top ten. The paper as a whole reports these results and caveats: The ex vivo response was dominated by HLA-C-restricted CMV-specific TCR beta clonotypes, which also provided the single most frequent clonotype in two of eight donors. In both this cohort and an independent roughly 330-donor cohort, the cumulative frequency of public TCR beta family members distinguished carriers of CMV infection plus the relevant HLA type.

Details on this clonotype: Its binding antigen is unknown. No base quality information exists; no much larger clone differs at one position.

The sample consisted of cultured CD8+ T cells from PBMCs, taken from culture after CMV antigen stimulation. This clonotype originated in a human donor in good health (CMV status not recorded). Some clones in this sample may be carry-over from other donors' samples.

The nucleotide sequence reads TGTGCCAGCAGTTTTGTTCAGGTAGCGTGGACAGATACGCAGTATTTT. Translated, this is CASSFVQVAWTDTQYF. This sequence uses TRBV27 and TRBJ2-3; TRBD2 could be the D gene, as 5 bases match. CDR3 length: 16 amino acids, cysteine to phenylalanine. The DNA shown is the 48-base CDR3, in frame from base 1. Cut back by 3 bases and 3 bases, the V and J ends lie 16 bases apart. Sequences MNHEY (CDR1) and SMNVEV (CDR2) are obtained from the germline V gene (reference sequence).